This TCR beta chain comes out of a study of blood T cell dynamics during melanoma immunotherapy. Sequencing used immunoSEQ multiplex PCR; TCRdb keeps in-frame clones, though not all of them. The sample contains 15,000 or so clones, 70% to 85% of which appear only once. Study-wide findings and caveats: Clones driving repertoire changes may be melanoma-specific or general immune activation.

This clone was observed once. Antigen unknown. The time point: pre-treatment baseline. This material consisted of blood, taken from a patient treated with checkpoint blockade. The TCR sequence derives from a human donor with melanoma.

The DNA of the CDR3 is TGTGCCAGCAGCTCAAACTTGCACAACCGGAATGAGCAGTTCTTC. Translation gives CASSSNLHNRNEQFF. V usage is TRBV11-3 and J usage is TRBJ2-1; D unclear. With 4 bases removed from V and 7 bases from J, the gap between germline ends came to 17 bases. From germline, CDR1 is SGHNT and CDR2 YENEEA. There are 15 residues in the CDR3.